Detailed here is one TCR beta chain. CDR1 is LNHNV, CDR2 YYDKDF, per germline (reference sequence). V was clipped by 0 bases and J by 5 bases, with 12 bases between them. The CDR3 runs 15 residues. These data are taken from a study of blood T cell repertoires in COVID-19. Study information: Specimens from acute and convalescent COVID-19 originated in the United States, Italy and Spain. Sources were T cells, B-cell-depleted T cells, or PBMCs; the material itself was cDNA or gDNA.

In the source study's methods: It was from reference gene primer amplification that nucleated cell counts were estimated. TCRdb keeps only in-frame clones here, not all; method: immunoSEQ multiplex PCR. Clonal size and the V and J genes are those of that table, whereas D and trimming came from the DNA. This table holds approximately 150,000 clones, about nine tenths found once. This clonotype originated in a woman in her fifties or sixties with acute or convalescent COVID-19. Sequencing was done on a sample of peripheral blood. The V and J genes are TRBV15 and TRBJ2-3; D possibly corresponds to TRBD1 (5 bases). The CDR3 sequence: CATSRDGREIDTQYF. In DNA, the CDR3 is TGTGCCACCAGCAGAGATGGCAGGGAAATAGATACGCAGTATTTT.